Sequencing of this TCR beta chain was carried out in a study of response to subunit inactivated influenza vaccine. TCRdb fed the RT-PCR reads into MiXCR, producing one record per CDR3 protein. The sample contains more than 250,000 distinct CDR3 sequences, 21% of which appear only once. In its sample, this clonotype was seen many times. This CDR3 has 15 residues. V dropped 6 bases and J dropped 0 bases, with 15 bases sitting between them. From germline, CDR1 is DFQATT and CDR2 SNEGSKA (reference sequence). The V call is TRBV20-1, the J call TRBJ1-3; TRBD1 is a possible D gene (6 bases). Here the sequenced sample was PBMCs from blood, taken approximately 20 months after vaccination. The sequence derives from a man aged 50 to 69 who received an inactivated influenza vaccine. The CDR3 coding sequence is TGCAGTGCCACCCCGGGGGCCCTCTCTGGAAACACCATATATTTT. This encodes CSATPGALSGNTIYF.